This T cell receptor beta chain was found in a study of T-cell reconstitution after alpha-beta-depleted transplantation in children. Study results and caveats: It was newly produced T cells that mostly accounted for T-cell counts and diversity one year after transplant. Some patients' high day-60 TCRbeta diversity was attributed to recipient cells surviving conditioning. Several hundred expanded graft clones reportedly were the source of alpha-beta T cells about two months after transplant.

A word on this clonotype: Its cognate antigen is unknown.

The library targeted TCRbeta and was prepared with unique molecular identifiers. Each CDR3 protein is one row after TCRdb ran MiXCR on the PCR reads. The profile shows around 200,000 distinct CDR3 sequences, approximately 8.4% of them singletons. Material: PBMCs, mostly from graft donor cells, obtained 360 days after TCRalphabeta/CD19-depleted stem cell transplant. This clonotype was sampled from a male patient aged 2 to 9 who had a stem cell transplant for acute myeloid leukemia, so the T cells may come from the graft donor.

For the CDR3, the DNA is TGTGCCAGCATGGAGAATGAGCAGTTCTTC. It specifies CASMENEQFF. The rearrangement uses TRBV12-3 or TRBV12-4 and TRBJ2-1; D ambiguous. The CDR3 has 10 amino acids. Trimming stripped 7 bases from V and 7 bases from J, with 5 bases between.